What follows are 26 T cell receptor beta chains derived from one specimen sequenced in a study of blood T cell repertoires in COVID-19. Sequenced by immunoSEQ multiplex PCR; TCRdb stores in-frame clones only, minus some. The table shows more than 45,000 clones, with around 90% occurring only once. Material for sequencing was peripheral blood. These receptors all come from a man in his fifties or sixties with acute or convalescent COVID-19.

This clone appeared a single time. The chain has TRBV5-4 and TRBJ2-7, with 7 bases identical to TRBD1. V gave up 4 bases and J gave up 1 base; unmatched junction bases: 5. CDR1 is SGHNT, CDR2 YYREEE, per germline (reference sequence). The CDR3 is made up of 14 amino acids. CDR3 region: CASSLSGGSYEQYF. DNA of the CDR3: TGTGCCAGCAGCCTCTCAGGGGGATCCTACGAGCAGTACTTC.

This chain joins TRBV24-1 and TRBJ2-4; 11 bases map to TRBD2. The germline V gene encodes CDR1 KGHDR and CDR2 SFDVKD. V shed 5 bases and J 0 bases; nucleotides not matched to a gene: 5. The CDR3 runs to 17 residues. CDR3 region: CATSVQGLAVAKNIQYF. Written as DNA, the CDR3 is TGTGCCACCAGTGTTCAGGGACTAGCGGTAGCCAAAAACATTCAGTACTTC.

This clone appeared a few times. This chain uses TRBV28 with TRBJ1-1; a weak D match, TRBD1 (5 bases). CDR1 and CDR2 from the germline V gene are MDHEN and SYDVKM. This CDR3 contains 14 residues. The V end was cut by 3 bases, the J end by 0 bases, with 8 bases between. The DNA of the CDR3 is TGTGCCAGCAGTTTTGGAGGGGTGAACACTGAAGCTTTCTTT. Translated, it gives CASSFGGVNTEAFF.

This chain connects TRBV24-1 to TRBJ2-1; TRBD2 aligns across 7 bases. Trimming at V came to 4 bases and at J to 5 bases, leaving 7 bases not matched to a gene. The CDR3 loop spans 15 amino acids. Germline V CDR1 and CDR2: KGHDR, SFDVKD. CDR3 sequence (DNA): TGTGCCACCAGTGACCCCACGGGGGGTGACAATGAGCAGTTCTTC. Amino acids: CATSDPTGGDNEQFF.

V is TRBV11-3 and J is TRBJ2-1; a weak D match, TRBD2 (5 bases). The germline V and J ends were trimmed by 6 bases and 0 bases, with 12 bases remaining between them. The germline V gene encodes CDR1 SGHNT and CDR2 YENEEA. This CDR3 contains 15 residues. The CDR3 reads CASRPQGSSYNEQFF. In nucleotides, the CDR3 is TGTGCCAGCAGACCTCAAGGGAGCTCCTACAATGAGCAGTTCTTC.

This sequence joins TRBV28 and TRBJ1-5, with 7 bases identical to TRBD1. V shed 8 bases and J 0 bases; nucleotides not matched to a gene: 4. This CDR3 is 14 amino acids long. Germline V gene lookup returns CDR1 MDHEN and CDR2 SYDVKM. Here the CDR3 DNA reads TGTGCCAGCCTGCGGGACAGTAGCAATCAGCCCCAGCATTTT. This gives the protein CASLRDSSNQPQHF.

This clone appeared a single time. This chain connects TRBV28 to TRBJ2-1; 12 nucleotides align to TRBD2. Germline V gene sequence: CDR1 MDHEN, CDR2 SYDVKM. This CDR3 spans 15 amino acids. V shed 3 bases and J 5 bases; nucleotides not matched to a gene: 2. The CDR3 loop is CASSFWTSGNNEQFF. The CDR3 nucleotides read TGTGCCAGCAGTTTCTGGACTAGCGGGAACAATGAGCAGTTCTTC. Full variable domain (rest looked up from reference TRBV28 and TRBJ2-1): DVKVTQSSRYLVKRTGEKVFLECVQDMDHENMFWYRQDPGLGLRLIYFSYDVKMKEKGDIPEGYSVSREKKERFSLILESASTNQTSMYLCASSFWTSGNNEQFFGPGTRLTVL.

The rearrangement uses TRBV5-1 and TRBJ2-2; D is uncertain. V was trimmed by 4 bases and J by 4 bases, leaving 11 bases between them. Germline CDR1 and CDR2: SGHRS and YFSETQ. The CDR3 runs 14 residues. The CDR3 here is CASSERSGTGELFF. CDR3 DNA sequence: TGCGCCAGCAGCGAGAGGTCCGGCACCGGGGAGCTGTTTTTT. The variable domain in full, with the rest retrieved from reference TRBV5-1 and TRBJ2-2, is KAGVTQTPRYLIKTRGQQVTLSCSPISGHRSVSWYQQTPGQGLQFLFEYFSETQRNKGNFPGRFSGRQFSNSRSEMNVSTLELGDSALYLCASSERSGTGELFFGEGSRLTVL.

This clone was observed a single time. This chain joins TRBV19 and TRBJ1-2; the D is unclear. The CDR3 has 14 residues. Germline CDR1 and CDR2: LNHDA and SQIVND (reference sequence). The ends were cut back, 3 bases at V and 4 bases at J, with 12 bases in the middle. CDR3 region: CASSITQRSYGYTF. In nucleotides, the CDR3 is TGTGCCAGTAGTATCACCCAGCGGTCCTATGGCTACACCTTC.

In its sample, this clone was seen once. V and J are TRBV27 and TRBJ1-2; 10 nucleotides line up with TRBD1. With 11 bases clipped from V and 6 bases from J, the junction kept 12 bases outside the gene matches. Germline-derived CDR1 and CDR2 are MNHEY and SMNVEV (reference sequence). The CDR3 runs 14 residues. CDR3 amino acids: CASRKTGGDNGYTF. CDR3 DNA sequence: TGTGCCTCTAGGAAGACAGGGGGCGATAATGGCTACACCTTC.

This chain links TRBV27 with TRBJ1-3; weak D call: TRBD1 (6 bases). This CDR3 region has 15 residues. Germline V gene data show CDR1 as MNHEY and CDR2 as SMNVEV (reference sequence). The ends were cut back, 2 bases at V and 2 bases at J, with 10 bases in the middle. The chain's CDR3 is CASSLMGAAGNTIYF. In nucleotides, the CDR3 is TGTGCCAGCAGTTTAATGGGGGCTGCTGGAAACACCATATATTTT.

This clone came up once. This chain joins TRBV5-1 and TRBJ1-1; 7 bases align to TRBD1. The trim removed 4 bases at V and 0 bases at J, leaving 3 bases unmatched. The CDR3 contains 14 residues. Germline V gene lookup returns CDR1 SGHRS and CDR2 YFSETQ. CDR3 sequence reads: CASSPGQVNTEAFF. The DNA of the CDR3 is TGCGCCAGCAGCCCAGGACAGGTGAACACTGAAGCTTTCTTT.

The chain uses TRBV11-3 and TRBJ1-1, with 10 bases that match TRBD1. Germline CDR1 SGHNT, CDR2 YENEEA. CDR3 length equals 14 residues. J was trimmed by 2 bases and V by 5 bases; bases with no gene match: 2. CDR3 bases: TGTGCCAGCAGCGTGACAGGGGGCAACACTGAAGCTTTCTTT. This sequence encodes CASSVTGGNTEAFF. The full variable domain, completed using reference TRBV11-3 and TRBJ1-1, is EAGVVQSPRYKIIEKKQPVAFWCNPISGHNTLYWYLQNLGQGPELLIRYENEEAVDDSQLPKDRFSAERLKGVDSTLKIQPAELGDSAVYLCASSVTGGNTEAFFGQGTRLTVV.

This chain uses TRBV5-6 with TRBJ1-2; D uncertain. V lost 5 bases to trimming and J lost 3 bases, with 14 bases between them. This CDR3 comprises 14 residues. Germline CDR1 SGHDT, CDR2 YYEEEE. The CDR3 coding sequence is TGTGCCAGCAGTTATACCGCGGTTGACTATGGCTACACCTTC. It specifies CASSYTAVDYGYTF.

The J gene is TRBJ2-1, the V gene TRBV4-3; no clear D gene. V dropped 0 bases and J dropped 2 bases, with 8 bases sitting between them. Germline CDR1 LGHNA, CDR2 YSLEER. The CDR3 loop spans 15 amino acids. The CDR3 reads CASSQDREPYNEQFF. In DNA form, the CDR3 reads TGCGCCAGCAGCCAAGATCGTGAGCCCTACAATGAGCAGTTCTTC.

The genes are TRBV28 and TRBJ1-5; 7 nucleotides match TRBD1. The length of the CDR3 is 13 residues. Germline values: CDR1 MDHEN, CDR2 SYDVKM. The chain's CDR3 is CAGQGVSNQPQHF. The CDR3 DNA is TGTGCTGGGCAGGGGGTAAGCAATCAGCCCCAGCATTTT.

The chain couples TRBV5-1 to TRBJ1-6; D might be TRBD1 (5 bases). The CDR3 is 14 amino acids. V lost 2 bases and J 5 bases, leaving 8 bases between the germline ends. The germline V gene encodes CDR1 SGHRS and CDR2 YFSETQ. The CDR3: CASSFQGDNSPLHF. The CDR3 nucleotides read TGCGCCAGCAGCTTCCAAGGGGATAATTCACCCCTCCACTTT.

The DNA for the CDR3 is TGTGCCAGCTCCCCCCCGCAGGGGAACACTGAAGCTTTCTTT. Translating gives CASSPPQGNTEAFF. The chain combines TRBV18 with TRBJ1-1; D might be TRBD1 (5 bases). V lost 6 bases, J lost 1 base, and 12 bases lay in between. The length of the CDR3 is 14 residues. The germline V gene has CDR1 KGHSH and CDR2 LQKENI.

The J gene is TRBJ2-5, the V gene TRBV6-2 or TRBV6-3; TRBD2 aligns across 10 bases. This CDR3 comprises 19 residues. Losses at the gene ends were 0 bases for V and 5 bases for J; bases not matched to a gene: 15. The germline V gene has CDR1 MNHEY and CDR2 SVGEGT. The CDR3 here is CASSYSKLLAGASEETQYF. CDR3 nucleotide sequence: TGTGCCAGCAGTTACTCGAAGCTTCTAGCGGGAGCTTCGGAGGAGACCCAGTACTTC.

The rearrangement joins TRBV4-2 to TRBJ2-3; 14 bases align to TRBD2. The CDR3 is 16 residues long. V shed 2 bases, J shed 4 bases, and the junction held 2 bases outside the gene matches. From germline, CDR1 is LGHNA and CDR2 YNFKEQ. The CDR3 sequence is CASSQRLAGGADTQYF. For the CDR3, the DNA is TGTGCCAGCAGCCAAAGACTAGCGGGAGGGGCAGATACGCAGTATTTT.

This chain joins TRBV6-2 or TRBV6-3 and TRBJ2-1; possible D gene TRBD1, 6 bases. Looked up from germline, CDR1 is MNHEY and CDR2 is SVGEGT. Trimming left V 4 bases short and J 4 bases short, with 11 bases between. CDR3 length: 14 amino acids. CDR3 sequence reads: CASSWTVHYNEQFF. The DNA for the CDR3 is TGTGCCAGCAGTTGGACAGTCCATTACAATGAGCAGTTCTTC.

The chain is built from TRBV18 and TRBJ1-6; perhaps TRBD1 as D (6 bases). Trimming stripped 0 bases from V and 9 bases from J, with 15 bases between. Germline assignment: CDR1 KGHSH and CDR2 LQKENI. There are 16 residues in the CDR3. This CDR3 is CASSPPGAGAGSPLHF. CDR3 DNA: TGTGCCAGCTCACCACCAGGGGCAGGGGCCGGTTCACCCCTCCACTTT.

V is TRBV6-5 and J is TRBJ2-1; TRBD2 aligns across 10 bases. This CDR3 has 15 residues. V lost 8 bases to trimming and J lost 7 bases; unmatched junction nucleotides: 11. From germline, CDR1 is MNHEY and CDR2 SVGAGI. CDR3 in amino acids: CASGYLAGAPNEQFF. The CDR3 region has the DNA TGTGCCAGCGGATATCTAGCGGGAGCTCCGAATGAGCAGTTCTTC.

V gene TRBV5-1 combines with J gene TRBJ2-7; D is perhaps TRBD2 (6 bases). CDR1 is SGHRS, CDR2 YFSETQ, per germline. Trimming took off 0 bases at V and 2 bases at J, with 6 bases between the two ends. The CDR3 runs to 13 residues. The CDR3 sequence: CASSLERAYEQYF. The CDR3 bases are TGCGCCAGCAGCTTGGAGCGGGCCTACGAGCAGTACTTC.

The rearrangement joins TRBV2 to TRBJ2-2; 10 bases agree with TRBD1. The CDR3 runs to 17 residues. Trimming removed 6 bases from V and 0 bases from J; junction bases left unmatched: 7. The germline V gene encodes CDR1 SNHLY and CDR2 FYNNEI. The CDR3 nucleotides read TGTGCCAGCAGCCTGACAGGGGGCAGAACGAACACCGGGGAGCTGTTTTTT. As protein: CASSLTGGRTNTGELFF.

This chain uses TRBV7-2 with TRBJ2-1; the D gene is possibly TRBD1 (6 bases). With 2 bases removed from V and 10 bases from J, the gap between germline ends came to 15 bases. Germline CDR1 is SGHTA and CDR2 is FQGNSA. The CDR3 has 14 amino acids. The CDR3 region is CASSLRGSVGEQFF. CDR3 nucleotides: TGTGCCAGCAGCTTAAGGGGGAGCGTCGGAGAGCAGTTCTTC.